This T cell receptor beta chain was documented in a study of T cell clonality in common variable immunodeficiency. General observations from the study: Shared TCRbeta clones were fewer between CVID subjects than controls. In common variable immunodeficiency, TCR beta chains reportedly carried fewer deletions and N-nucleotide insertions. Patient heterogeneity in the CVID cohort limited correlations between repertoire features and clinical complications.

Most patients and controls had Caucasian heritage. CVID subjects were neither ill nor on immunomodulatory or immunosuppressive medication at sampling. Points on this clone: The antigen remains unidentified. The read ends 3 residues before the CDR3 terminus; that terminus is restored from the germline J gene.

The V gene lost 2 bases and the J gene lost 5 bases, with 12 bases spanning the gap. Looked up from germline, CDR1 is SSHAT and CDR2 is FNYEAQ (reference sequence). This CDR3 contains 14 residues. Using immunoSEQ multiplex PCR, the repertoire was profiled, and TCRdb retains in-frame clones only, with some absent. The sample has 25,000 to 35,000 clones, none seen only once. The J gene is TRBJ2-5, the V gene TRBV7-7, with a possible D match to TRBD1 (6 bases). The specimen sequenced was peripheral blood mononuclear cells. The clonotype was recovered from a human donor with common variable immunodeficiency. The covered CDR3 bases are TGTGCCAGCAGCTTATCCAGGGGCGGCGAGACC. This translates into CASSLSRGGET. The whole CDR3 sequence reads CASSLSRGGETQYF.